This TCR beta chain was retrieved from a study of blood T cell repertoires in COVID-19. Study background: There were acute and convalescent COVID-19 samples, and they came from the United States, Italy and Spain.

Repertoires were generated with immunoSEQ multiplex PCR, while TCRdb's copy carries only in-frame clones and drops some. The table lists 250,000 to 300,000 clones, about nine tenths of them singletons, with roughly 2.8% in the top ten. This CDR3 contains 14 residues. The ends lost 6 bases at V and 7 bases at J; junction bases unmatched: 10. Germline lookup yields CDR1 SQVTM and CDR2 ANQGSEA. This clone was found a few times. V usage is TRBV29-1 and J usage is TRBJ1-3; 9 nucleotides align to TRBD1. Sequencing input: PBMCs or T cells enriched from blood (not recorded which). The receptor's source is a woman aged 45-60 years who had been exposed to COVID-19. This chain's CDR3 is CSVRDRERSNTIYF. CDR3 bases: TGCAGCGTCCGGGACAGGGAAAGGTCGAACACCATATATTTT.